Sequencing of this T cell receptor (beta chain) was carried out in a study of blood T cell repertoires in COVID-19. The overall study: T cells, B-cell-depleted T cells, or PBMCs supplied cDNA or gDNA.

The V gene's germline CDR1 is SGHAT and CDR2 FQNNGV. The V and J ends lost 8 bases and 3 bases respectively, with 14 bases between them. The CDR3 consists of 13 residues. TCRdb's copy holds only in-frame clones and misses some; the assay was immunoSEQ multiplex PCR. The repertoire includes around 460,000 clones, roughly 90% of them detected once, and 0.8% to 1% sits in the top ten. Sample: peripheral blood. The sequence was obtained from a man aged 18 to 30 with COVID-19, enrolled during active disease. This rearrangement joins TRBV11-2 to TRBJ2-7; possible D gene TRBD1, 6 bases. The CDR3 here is CASRSLRGYEQYF. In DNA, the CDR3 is TGTGCCAGCCGCTCCCTCAGGGGCTACGAGCAGTACTTC.